What follows are 29 T cell receptor beta chains derived from one specimen sequenced in a study of T cells in Graves' hyperthyroidism and ophthalmopathy. Amplification of TCR beta CDR3 regions was performed using RNA transcripts as template. HTBI primers were the set used in a first-round RT-PCR of the TCR CDR3. TCRdb re-called the multiplex PCR reads with MiXCR, one entry per CDR3 protein. The data show some 490,000 distinct CDR3 sequences, roughly 16% seen once. Specimen: blood. These receptors originate from a woman in her twenties or thirties with Graves' ophthalmopathy.

This clonotype showed up many times. The chain uses TRBV27 and TRBJ2-4; TRBD1 aligns across 8 bases. The CDR3 loop spans 16 amino acids. The germline V gene encodes CDR1 MNHEY and CDR2 SMNVEV (reference sequence). The trim removed 3 bases at V and 7 bases at J, leaving 11 bases unmatched. The CDR3 DNA follows: TGTGCCAGCAGTTTCCACGGGACAGGAACGGAGAACATTCAGTACTTC. The encoded protein is CASSFHGTGTENIQYF.

This clonotype showed up just a few times. V usage is TRBV7-2 and J usage is TRBJ2-7; no reliable D call. Germline V gives CDR1 SGHTA, CDR2 FQGNSA. The V end was cut by 4 bases, the J end by 3 bases, with 13 bases between. This CDR3 has 14 amino acids. CDR3 nucleotide sequence: TGTGCCAGCAGCTCCTTCAGTAAAAGCTACGAGCAGTACTTC. Its translation is CASSSFSKSYEQYF.

This clonotype showed up just a few times. This sequence joins TRBV7-9 and TRBJ2-5, with D uncertain. Per the germline V gene, CDR1 is SEHNR and CDR2 is FQNEAQ (reference sequence). This CDR3 contains 13 residues. Trimming cost V 5 bases and J 3 bases, with 10 bases left between them. CDR3 protein: CASSRDLEETQYF. CDR3 nucleotides: TGTGCCAGCAGCAGGGATCTAGAAGAGACCCAGTACTTC.

For this clonotype: This may arise from a read error, as a much more abundant clone is one base away. This rearrangement joins TRBV28 to TRBJ1-5; tentative D call: TRBD1 (6 bases). CDR1 MDHEN and CDR2 SYDVKM come from the germline V gene. Trimming took off 4 bases at V and 4 bases at J, with 11 bases between the two ends. CDR3 size: 14 residues. The CDR3 region is CASSSGAINQPQHF. The CDR3 DNA reads TGTGCCAGCAGTTCGGGGGCCATAAATCAGCCCCAGCATTTT.

This clonotype has a handful of counts. The chain recombines TRBV14 with TRBJ2-6; D unresolved. The CDR3 spans 15 residues. Trimming shortened V by 5 bases and J by 4 bases, and 12 bases separated the two germline ends. CDR1 and CDR2 from the germline V gene are SGHDN and FVKESK. Written as DNA, the CDR3 is TGTGCCAGCAGCTTTGACGTTGCCGGGGCCAACGTCCTGACTTTC. Translation gives CASSFDVAGANVLTF.

This clonotype has just a few counts. The chain is built from TRBV6-1 and TRBJ1-5; 12 nucleotides match TRBD1. The CDR3 totals 15 residues. Germline lookup yields CDR1 MNHNS and CDR2 SASEGT. V was pared by 3 bases and J by 7 bases, with 4 bases of the junction left unmatched. The CDR3 region has the DNA TGTGCCAGCAGTGAGGGGACAGGGGGCCGCCAGCCCCAGCATTTT. Residues: CASSEGTGGRQPQHF.

This clonotype was counted ten times or more. V usage is TRBV7-9 and J usage is TRBJ2-5; TRBD1 is a possible D gene (5 bases). Per the germline V gene, CDR1 is SEHNR and CDR2 is FQNEAQ (reference sequence). This CDR3 has 14 residues. V was pared by 5 bases and J by 4 bases, with 14 bases between. The CDR3 sequence is CASSPSTAPETQYF. The CDR3 DNA follows: TGTGCCAGCAGCCCGTCGACAGCTCCAGAGACCCAGTACTTC.

The chain recombines TRBV4-3 with TRBJ2-3, with D tentatively TRBD2 (5 bases). V was shortened by 4 bases and J by 1 base, with 12 bases between the two germline ends. CDR3 length: 15 residues. CDR1 and CDR2 (germline): LGHNA, YSLEER. The CDR3 DNA follows: TGCGCCAGCAGCCGGAACTTGGGAGGCACAGATACGCAGTATTTT. Protein sequence: CASSRNLGGTDTQYF.

This clonotype was found many times. This sequence joins TRBV28 and TRBJ1-1; D is perhaps TRBD1 (5 bases). Trimming left V 2 bases short and J 6 bases short, with 13 bases between. There are 14 residues in the CDR3. Germline-derived CDR1 and CDR2 are MDHEN and SYDVKM. The CDR3 DNA sequence: TGTGCCAGCAGTTTAGGGGCCACACCCCCTGAAGCTTTCTTT. This encodes CASSLGATPPEAFF. Full variable domain (rest looked up from reference TRBV28 and TRBJ1-1): DVKVTQSSRYLVKRTGEKVFLECVQDMDHENMFWYRQDPGLGLRLIYFSYDVKMKEKGDIPEGYSVSREKKERFSLILESASTNQTSMYLCASSLGATPPEAFFGQGTRLTVV.

The V and J genes are TRBV7-6 and TRBJ2-7, with a tentative D call TRBD1 (6 bases). Trimming stripped 5 bases from V and 7 bases from J, with 12 bases between. Germline CDR1 SGHVS, CDR2 FNYEAQ. The length of the CDR3 is 12 residues. Written as DNA, the CDR3 is TGTGCCAGCAGCCCCGGGACACCTGAGCAGTACTTC. Its translation: CASSPGTPEQYF.

This clonotype was seen many times. CDR3 sequence (DNA): TGTGCCAGCAGTTCGATCTTGACCAGCCAGTATTTCGGTGAGCAGTTCTTC. Translation: CASSSILTSQYFGEQFF. The chain carries TRBV27 and TRBJ2-1, with unresolved D. This CDR3 spans 17 amino acids. The germline V gene has CDR1 MNHEY and CDR2 SMNVEV (reference sequence). With 4 bases removed from V and 9 bases from J, the gap between germline ends came to 25 bases.

The table lists this clonotype with a few counts. The chain joins TRBV6-2 or TRBV6-3 to TRBJ1-1; D remains unclear. The V gene lost 8 bases and the J gene lost 1 base, with 11 bases spanning the gap. The CDR3 loop spans 13 amino acids. Germline V gene data show CDR1 as MNHEY and CDR2 as SVGEGT. The CDR3 sequence is CASERQGNTEAFF. The CDR3 coding sequence is TGTGCCAGCGAGCGACAAGGGAACACTGAAGCTTTCTTT.

This clonotype has only a few counts. V usage is TRBV3-1 and J usage is TRBJ1-2; 7 bases agree with TRBD1. This CDR3 comprises 16 residues. V shed 0 bases, J shed 4 bases, and the junction held 8 bases outside the gene matches. In germline, CDR1 is LGHDT, CDR2 YNNKEL (reference sequence). The CDR3 loop is CASSQDRGGGVYGYTF. The DNA for the CDR3 is TGTGCCAGCAGCCAAGATCGAGGAGGGGGCGTCTATGGCTACACCTTC.

This clonotype was counted many times. The chain links TRBV12-3 or TRBV12-4 to TRBJ2-7; the D is unclear. Between the trimmed V and J ends, which lost 11 bases and 4 bases, there was a span of 12 bases. The CDR3 is made up of 11 amino acids. CDR3 coding DNA: TGTGCCTCAAGGGCCGTATACGAGCAGTACTTC. This sequence encodes CASRAVYEQYF.

As concerns this clonotype: The junction differs from germline at one of its ends, possibly a read error. The chain links TRBV6-1 to TRBJ1-6; D call uncertain. This CDR3 is built from 16 residues. CDR1 MNHNS and CDR2 SASEGT come from the germline V gene. CDR3 amino acids: CASTEATAGYNPPLHF. In nucleotides, the CDR3 is TGTGCCAGCACCGAGGCCACGGCAGGCTATAATCCACCCCTCCACTTT.

This clonotype was seen repeatedly, ten times or more. This chain links TRBV20-1 with TRBJ2-1, with TRBD2 as a possible D gene (6 bases). Germline CDR1 and CDR2: DFQATT and SNEGSKA (reference sequence). V was trimmed by 1 base and J by 10 bases, leaving 23 bases between them. The CDR3 totals 16 residues. The CDR3 is CSARGKETSFSWEQFF. DNA of the CDR3: TGCAGTGCTAGAGGAAAGGAGACTAGTTTTTCATGGGAGCAGTTCTTC.

This clonotype appeared a few times. The chain carries TRBV4-3 and TRBJ2-5, with 8 bases aligning to TRBD1. The CDR3 spans 13 residues. Germline V gives CDR1 LGHNA, CDR2 YSLEER. Trimming took 4 bases from V and 4 from J; bases not matched to a gene: 2. This chain's CDR3 is CASSPTGVETQYF. For the CDR3, the DNA is TGCGCCAGCAGCCCGACAGGGGTAGAGACCCAGTACTTC.

The chain links TRBV5-6 to TRBJ2-3; the D gene is possibly TRBD1 (5 bases). This CDR3 comprises 16 residues. The ends were cut back, 4 bases at V and 5 bases at J, with 20 bases in the middle. Germline CDR1 is SGHDT and CDR2 is YYEEEE. The CDR3 DNA follows: TGTGCCAGCAGCCCCTGGTCGAAGGGGTGGGGAGATACGCAGTATTTT. Its protein is CASSPWSKGWGDTQYF.

This chain joins TRBV5-8 and TRBJ2-2, with a tentative D call TRBD2 (5 bases). This CDR3 spans 14 amino acids. V was trimmed by 1 base and J by 4 bases, leaving 8 bases between them. Germline values: CDR1 SGHTS, CDR2 YDEGEE. As DNA, the CDR3 is TGTGCCAGCAGCTTGCCGGGAAGCACCGGGGAGCTGTTTTTT. This gives the protein CASSLPGSTGELFF.

This clonotype was seen at least ten times. The J gene is TRBJ2-1, the V gene TRBV7-2; 8 nucleotides align to TRBD2. The V segment lost 1 base and the J segment 5 bases; nucleotides outside the gene matches: 13. CDR1 SGHTA and CDR2 FQGNSA come from the germline V gene. The CDR3 spans 18 residues. The CDR3 DNA is TGTGCCAGCAGCTTAGGAGGTTTTATGGGACTAGTGAACAATGAGCAGTTCTTC. Translation gives CASSLGGFMGLVNNEQFF.

This clonotype was counted between two and nine times. This chain connects TRBV9 to TRBJ2-5; weak D call: TRBD2 (5 bases). This CDR3 region has 15 residues. Germline CDR1 and CDR2: SGDLS and YYNGEE. With 3 bases removed from V and 0 bases from J, the gap between germline ends came to 12 bases. The CDR3 protein is CASSGGNGYQETQYF. CDR3 sequence (DNA): TGTGCCAGCAGCGGAGGGAACGGGTACCAAGAGACCCAGTACTTC. The whole variable domain, remainder taken from reference TRBV9 and TRBJ2-5, is DSGVTQTPKHLITATGQRVTLRCSPRSGDLSVYWYQQSLDQGLQFLIQYYNGEERAKGNILERFSAQQFPDLHSELNLSSLELGDSALYFCASSGGNGYQETQYFGPGTRLLVL.

There are many counts of this clonotype. CDR3 DNA sequence: TGTGCCAGCAGCCAAGCGGCCCAAGAGACCCAGTACTTC. Translating gives CASSQAAQETQYF. V and J are TRBV3-1 and TRBJ2-5; D gene unclear. Between the trimmed V and J ends, which lost 1 base and 1 base, there was a span of 4 bases. This CDR3 region has 13 residues. Germline CDR1 is LGHDT and CDR2 is YNNKEL (reference sequence).

This rearrangement joins TRBV25-1 to TRBJ1-1, with a tentative D call TRBD1 (6 bases). Trimming removed 4 bases from V and 0 bases from J, with 12 bases in between. Germline V CDR1 and CDR2: MGHDK, SYGVNS. CDR3 length: 15 amino acids. CDR3 sequence reads: CASSVAGAMNTEAFF. The CDR3 DNA reads TGTGCCAGCAGTGTGGCAGGGGCTATGAACACTGAAGCTTTCTTT.

There are a few counts of this clonotype. This sequence joins TRBV7-2 and TRBJ2-7; 7 positions match TRBD1. The CDR3 has 16 residues. The J segment lost 2 bases and the V segment lost 4 bases, leaving 11 bases of the junction unmatched. Per germline, CDR1 SGHTA and CDR2 FQGNSA. CDR3 sequence reads: CASSSVSTGATYEQYF. DNA for the CDR3: TGTGCCAGCAGCTCCGTTTCCACAGGGGCTACCTACGAGCAGTACTTC.

This clonotype was picked up a small number of times. The V gene is TRBV2, the J gene TRBJ2-7, with 7 bases that match TRBD2. CDR1 and CDR2 from the germline V gene are SNHLY and FYNNEI. Trimming at V came to 6 bases and at J to 7 bases, leaving 15 bases not matched to a gene. The CDR3 consists of 15 residues. CDR3 DNA: TGTGCCAGCAGGGGGGGGGGACTACAAATCGTGGAGCAGTACTTC. It is translated as CASRGGGLQIVEQYF.

This rearrangement joins TRBV6-1 to TRBJ1-6; D not certain. The V end was cut by 4 bases, the J end by 5 bases, with 12 bases between. There are 15 residues in the CDR3. CDR1 and CDR2 from the germline V gene are MNHNS and SASEGT. This chain's CDR3 is CASSATITDNSPLHF. For the CDR3, the DNA is TGTGCCAGCAGTGCGACCATTACTGATAATTCACCCCTCCACTTT.

This clonotype occurred many times. The chain recombines TRBV11-2 with TRBJ2-7; TRBD1 matches 7 bases. Germline CDR1 reads SGHAT; CDR2 reads FQNNGV. The V segment lost 5 bases and the J segment 3 bases; nucleotides outside the gene matches: 10. The CDR3 runs to 15 residues. In DNA, the CDR3 is TGTGCCAGCAGCATTTCGGACAGGCTCGGCTACGAGCAGTACTTC. Translation: CASSISDRLGYEQYF.

This clonotype occurred many times. The chain is built from TRBV2 and TRBJ2-2; TRBD2 matches 7 bases. The CDR3 contains 18 residues. Losses at the gene ends were 0 bases for V and 6 bases for J; bases not matched to a gene: 13. The germline CDR1 and CDR2 sequences are SNHLY and FYNNEI. CDR3 residues: CASSEAQLGRESAGELFF. DNA of the CDR3: TGTGCCAGCAGTGAAGCGCAATTGGGGCGGGAGAGTGCCGGGGAGCTGTTTTTT.

The chain employs TRBV10-3 and TRBJ2-5, with 11 bases fitting TRBD2. V shed 2 bases and J 3 bases; nucleotides not matched to a gene: 8. Germline V CDR1 and CDR2: ENHRY, SYGVKD. This CDR3 comprises 17 residues. Here the CDR3 DNA reads TGTGCCATCAGTGAGCCCCGACTAGCGGGAAGGGAAGAGACCCAGTACTTC. Translating gives CAISEPRLAGREETQYF.